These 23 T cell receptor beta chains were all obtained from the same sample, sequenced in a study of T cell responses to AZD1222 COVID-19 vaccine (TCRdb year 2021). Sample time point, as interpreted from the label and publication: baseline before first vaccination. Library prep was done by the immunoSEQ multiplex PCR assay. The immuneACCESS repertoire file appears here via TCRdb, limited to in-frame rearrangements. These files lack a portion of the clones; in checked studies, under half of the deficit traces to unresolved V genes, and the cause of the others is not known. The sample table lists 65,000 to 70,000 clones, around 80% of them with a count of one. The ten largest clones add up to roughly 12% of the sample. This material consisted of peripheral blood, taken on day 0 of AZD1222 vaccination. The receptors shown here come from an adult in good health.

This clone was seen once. Here the CDR3 DNA reads TGTGCCAGCAGTTCCCTGGTTCAGGGAGAAAAACTGTTTTTT. Protein sequence: CASSSLVQGEKLFF. V and J are TRBV6-2 or TRBV6-3 and TRBJ1-4, with D perhaps matching TRBD1 (5 bases). Germline CDR1 and CDR2: MNHEY and SVGEGT. The CDR3 is made up of 14 amino acids. V was shortened by 4 bases and J by 8 bases, with 14 bases between the two germline ends.

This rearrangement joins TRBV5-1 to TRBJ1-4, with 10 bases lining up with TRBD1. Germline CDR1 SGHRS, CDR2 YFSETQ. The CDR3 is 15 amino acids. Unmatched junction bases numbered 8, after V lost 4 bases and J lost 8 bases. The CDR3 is CASSPDRGLGEKLFF. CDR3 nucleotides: TGCGCCAGCAGCCCTGACAGGGGGCTAGGGGAAAAACTGTTTTTT.

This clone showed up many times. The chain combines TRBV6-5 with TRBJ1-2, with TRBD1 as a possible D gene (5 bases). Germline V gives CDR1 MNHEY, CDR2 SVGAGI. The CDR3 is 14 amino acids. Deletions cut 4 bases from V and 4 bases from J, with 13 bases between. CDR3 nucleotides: TGTGCCAGCAGTTTGGAGGGACGGGCCTATGGCTACACCTTC. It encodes CASSLEGRAYGYTF.

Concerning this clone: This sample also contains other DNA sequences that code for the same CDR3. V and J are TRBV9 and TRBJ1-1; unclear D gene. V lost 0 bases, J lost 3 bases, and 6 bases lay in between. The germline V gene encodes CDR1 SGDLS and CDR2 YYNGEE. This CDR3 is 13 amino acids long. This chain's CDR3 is CASSVAPDTEAFF. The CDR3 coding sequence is TGTGCCAGCAGCGTAGCCCCTGACACTGAAGCTTTCTTT.

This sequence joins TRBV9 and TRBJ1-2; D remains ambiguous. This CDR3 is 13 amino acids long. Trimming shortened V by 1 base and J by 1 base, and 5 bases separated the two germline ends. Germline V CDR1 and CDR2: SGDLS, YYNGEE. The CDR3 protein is CASSVSGNYGYTF. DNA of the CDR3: TGTGCCAGCAGCGTATCCGGTAACTATGGCTACACCTTC.

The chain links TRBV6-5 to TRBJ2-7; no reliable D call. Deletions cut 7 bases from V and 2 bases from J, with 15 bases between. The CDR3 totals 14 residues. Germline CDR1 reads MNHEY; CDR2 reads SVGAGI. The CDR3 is CASKFLGDTYEQYF. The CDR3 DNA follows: TGTGCCAGCAAGTTTCTGGGCGACACCTACGAGCAGTACTTC.

CDR3 DNA sequence: TGTGCCAGCAGTGACGCTCAGGGAGGCGACTACGAGCAGTACTTC. It codes for CASSDAQGGDYEQYF. The chain joins TRBV25-1 to TRBJ2-7, with a weak D call TRBD2 (6 bases). Trimming removed 3 bases from V and 3 bases from J, with 15 bases in between. Germline V CDR1 and CDR2: MGHDK, SYGVNS. There are 15 residues in the CDR3.

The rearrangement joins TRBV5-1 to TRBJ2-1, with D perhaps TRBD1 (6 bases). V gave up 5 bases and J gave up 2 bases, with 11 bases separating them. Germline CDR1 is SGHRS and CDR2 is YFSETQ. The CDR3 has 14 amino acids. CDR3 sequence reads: CASRWTATYNEQFF. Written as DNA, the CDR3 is TGCGCCAGCAGGTGGACAGCAACCTACAATGAGCAGTTCTTC.

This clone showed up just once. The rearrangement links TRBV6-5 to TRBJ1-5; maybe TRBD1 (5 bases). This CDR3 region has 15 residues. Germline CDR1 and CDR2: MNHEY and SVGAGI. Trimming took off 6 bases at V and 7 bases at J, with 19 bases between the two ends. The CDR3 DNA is TGTGCCAGCAGAGACCCTCGGGGCAGGCAACAGCCCCAGCATTTT. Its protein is CASRDPRGRQQPQHF.

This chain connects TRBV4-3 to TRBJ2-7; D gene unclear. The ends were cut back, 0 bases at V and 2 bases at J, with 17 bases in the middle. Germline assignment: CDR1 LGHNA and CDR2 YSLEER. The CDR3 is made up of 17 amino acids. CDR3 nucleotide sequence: TGCGCCAGCAGCCAAGATGCTTTTCTCTTTAGGGCCTACGAGCAGTACTTC. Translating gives CASSQDAFLFRAYEQYF.

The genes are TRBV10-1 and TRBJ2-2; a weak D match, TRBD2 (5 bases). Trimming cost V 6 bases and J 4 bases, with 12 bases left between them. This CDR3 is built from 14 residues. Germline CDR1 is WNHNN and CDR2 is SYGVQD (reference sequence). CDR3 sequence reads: CASSEGRGTGELFF. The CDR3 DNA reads TGCGCCAGCAGCGAAGGACGGGGCACCGGGGAGCTGTTTTTT.

The CDR3 DNA reads as TGCGCCAGCAGCCAAGATTTAGGGAGGGACACTGAAGCTTTCTTT. Translating gives CASSQDLGRDTEAFF. J is TRBJ1-1 and V is TRBV4-3; D unresolved. The germline V gene has CDR1 LGHNA and CDR2 YSLEER. Trimming took 0 bases from V and 3 from J, leaving 11 bases between them. CDR3 length equals 15 residues.

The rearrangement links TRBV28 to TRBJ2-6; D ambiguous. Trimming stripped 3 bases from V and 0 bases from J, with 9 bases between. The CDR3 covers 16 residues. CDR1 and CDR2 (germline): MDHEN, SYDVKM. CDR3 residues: CASSFLGNSGANVLTF. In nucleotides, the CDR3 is TGTGCCAGCAGTTTTTTAGGCAACTCTGGGGCCAACGTCCTGACTTTC.

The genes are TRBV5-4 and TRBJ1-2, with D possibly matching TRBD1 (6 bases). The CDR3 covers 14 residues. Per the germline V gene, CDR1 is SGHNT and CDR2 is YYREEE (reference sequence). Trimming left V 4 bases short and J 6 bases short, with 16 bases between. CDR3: CASSPYDRMDGYTF. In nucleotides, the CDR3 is TGTGCCAGCAGCCCTTACGACAGGATGGATGGCTACACCTTC.

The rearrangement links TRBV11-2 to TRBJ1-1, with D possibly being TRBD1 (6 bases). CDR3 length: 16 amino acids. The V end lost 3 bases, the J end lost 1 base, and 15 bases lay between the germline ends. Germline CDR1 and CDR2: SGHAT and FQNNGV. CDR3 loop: CASSFTEGQRNTEAFF. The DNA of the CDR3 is TGTGCCAGCAGCTTTACTGAGGGACAAAGGAACACTGAAGCTTTCTTT.

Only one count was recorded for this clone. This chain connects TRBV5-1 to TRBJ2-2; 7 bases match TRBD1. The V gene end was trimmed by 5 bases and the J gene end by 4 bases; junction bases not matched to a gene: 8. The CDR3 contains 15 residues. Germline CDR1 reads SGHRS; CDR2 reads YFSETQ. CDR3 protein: CASRRDRDFTGELFF. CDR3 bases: TGCGCCAGCAGAAGGGACAGAGATTTCACCGGGGAGCTGTTTTTT. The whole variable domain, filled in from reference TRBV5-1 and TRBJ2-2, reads KAGVTQTPRYLIKTRGQQVTLSCSPISGHRSVSWYQQTPGQGLQFLFEYFSETQRNKGNFPGRFSGRQFSNSRSEMNVSTLELGDSALYLCASRRDRDFTGELFFGEGSRLTVL.

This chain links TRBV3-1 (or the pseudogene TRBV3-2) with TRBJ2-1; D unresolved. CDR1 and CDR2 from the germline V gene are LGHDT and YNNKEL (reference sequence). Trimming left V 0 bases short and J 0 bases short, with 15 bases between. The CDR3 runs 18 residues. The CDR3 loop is CASSQERQTPLSYNEQFF. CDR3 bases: TGTGCCAGCAGCCAAGAAAGGCAAACGCCCCTCTCCTACAATGAGCAGTTCTTC.

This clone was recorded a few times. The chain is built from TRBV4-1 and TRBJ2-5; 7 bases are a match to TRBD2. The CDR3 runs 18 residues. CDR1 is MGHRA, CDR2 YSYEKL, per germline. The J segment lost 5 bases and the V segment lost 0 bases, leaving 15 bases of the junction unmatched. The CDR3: CASSQEAESSGPRETQYF. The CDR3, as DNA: TGCGCCAGCAGCCAAGAGGCAGAGTCTAGCGGCCCACGGGAGACCCAGTACTTC.

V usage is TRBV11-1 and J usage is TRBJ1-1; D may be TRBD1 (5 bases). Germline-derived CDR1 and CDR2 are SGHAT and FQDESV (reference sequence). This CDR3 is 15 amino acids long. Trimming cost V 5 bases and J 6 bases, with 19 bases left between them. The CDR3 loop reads CASSPPSPQGAEAFF. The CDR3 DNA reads TGTGCCAGCAGCCCCCCCTCCCCCCAGGGCGCTGAAGCTTTCTTT.

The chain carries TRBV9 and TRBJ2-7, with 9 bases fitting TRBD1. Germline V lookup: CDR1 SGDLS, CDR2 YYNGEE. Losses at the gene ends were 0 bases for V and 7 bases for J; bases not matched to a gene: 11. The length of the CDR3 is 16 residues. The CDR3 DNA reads TGTGCCAGCAGCGTAGAAGTGACAGGGGGAAACGGGGAGCAGTACTTC. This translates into CASSVEVTGGNGEQYF.

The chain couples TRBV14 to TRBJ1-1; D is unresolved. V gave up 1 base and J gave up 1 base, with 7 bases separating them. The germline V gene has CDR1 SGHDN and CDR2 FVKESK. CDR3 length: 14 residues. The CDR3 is CASSQGGWNTEAFF. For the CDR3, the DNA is TGTGCCAGCAGCCAAGGAGGGTGGAACACTGAAGCTTTCTTT.

In DNA form, the CDR3 reads TGTGCCAGCAGCTTAGTAGCCGGGGAGCTGTTTTTT. Its translation: CASSLVAGELFF. This chain links TRBV11-2 with TRBJ2-2, with unresolved D. Germline CDR1 and CDR2: SGHAT and FQNNGV. The CDR3 is 12 residues long. Trimming stripped 1 base from V and 6 bases from J, with 3 bases between.

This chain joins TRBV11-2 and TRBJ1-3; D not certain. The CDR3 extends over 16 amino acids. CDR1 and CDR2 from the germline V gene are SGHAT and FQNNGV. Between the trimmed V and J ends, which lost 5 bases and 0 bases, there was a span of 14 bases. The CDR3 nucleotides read TGTGCCAGCAGCAAATCACTGGACCTCTCTGGAAACACCATATATTTT. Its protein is CASSKSLDLSGNTIYF.